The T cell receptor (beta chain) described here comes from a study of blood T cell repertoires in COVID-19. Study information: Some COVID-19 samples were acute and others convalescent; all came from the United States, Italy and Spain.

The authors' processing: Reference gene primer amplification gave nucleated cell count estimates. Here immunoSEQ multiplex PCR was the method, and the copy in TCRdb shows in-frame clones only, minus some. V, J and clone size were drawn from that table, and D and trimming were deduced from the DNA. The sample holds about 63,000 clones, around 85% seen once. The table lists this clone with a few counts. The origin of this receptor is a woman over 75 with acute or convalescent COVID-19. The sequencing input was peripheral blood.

The CDR3: CASNGVTYEQYF. CDR3 nucleotides: TGTGCCAGCAACGGGGTGACCTACGAGCAGTACTTC. The V call is TRBV28, the J call TRBJ2-7, with TRBD2 as a possible D gene (5 bases). The germline CDR1 and CDR2 sequences are MDHEN and SYDVKM. The CDR3 is 12 residues long. The ends were cut back, 7 bases at V and 2 bases at J, with 9 bases in the middle.